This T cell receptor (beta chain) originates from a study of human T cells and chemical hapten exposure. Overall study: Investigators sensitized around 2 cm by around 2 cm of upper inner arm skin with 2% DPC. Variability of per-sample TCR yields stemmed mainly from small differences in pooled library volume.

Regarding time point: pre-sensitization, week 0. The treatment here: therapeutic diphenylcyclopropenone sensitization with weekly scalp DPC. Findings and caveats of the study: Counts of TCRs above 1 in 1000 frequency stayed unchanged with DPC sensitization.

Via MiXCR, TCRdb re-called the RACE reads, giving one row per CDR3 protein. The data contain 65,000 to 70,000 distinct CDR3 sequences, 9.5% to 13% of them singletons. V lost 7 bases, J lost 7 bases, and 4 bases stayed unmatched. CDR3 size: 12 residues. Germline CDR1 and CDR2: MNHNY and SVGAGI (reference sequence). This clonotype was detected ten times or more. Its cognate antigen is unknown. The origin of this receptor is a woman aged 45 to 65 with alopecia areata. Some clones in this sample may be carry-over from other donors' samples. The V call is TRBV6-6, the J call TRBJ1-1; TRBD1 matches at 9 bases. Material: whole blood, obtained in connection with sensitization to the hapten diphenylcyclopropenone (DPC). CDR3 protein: CASKGTGNEAFF. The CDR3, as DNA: TGTGCCAGCAAAGGGACAGGGAATGAAGCTTTCTTT.